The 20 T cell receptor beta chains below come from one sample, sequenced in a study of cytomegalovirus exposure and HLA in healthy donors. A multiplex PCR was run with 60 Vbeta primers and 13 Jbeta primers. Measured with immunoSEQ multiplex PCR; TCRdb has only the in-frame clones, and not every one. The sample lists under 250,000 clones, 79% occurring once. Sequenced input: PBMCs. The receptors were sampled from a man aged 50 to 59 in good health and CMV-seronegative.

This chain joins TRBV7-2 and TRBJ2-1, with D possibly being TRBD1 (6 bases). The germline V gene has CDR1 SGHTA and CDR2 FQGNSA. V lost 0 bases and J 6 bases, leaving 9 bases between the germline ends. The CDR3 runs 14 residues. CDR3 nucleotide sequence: TGTGCCAGCAGCTTAGCGGGGGCCCTCAATGAGCAGTTCTTC. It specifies CASSLAGALNEQFF.

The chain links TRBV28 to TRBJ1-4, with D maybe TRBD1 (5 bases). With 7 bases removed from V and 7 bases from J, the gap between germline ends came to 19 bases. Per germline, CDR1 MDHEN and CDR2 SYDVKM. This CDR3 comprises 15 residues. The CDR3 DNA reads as TGTGCCAGCACCTTACCTGGGGGGGTGGGTGAAAAACTGTTTTTT. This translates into CASTLPGGVGEKLFF.

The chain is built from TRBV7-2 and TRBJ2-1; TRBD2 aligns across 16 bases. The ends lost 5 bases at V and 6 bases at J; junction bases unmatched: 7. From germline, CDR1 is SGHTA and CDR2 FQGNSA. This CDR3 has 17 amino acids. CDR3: CASSHLGLAGGINEQFF. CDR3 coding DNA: TGTGCCAGCAGCCACTTGGGACTAGCGGGAGGGATCAATGAGCAGTTCTTC.

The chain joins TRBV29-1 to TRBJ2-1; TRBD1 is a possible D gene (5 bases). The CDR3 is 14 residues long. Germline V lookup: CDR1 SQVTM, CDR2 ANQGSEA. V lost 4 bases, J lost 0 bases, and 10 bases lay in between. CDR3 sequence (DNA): TGCAGCGTTGGCAGGGCTTCCTCCTACAATGAGCAGTTCTTC. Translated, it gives CSVGRASSYNEQFF.

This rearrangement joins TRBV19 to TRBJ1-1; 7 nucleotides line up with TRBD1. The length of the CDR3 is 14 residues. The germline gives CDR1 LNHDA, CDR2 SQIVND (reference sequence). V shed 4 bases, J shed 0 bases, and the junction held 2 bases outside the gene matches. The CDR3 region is CASSRGQLNTEAFF. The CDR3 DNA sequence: TGTGCCAGTAGTAGGGGACAGCTGAACACTGAAGCTTTCTTT.

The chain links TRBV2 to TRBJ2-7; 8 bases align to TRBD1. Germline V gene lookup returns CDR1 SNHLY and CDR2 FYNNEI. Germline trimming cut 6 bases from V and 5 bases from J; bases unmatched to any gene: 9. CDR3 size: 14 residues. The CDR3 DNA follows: TGTGCCAGCAGGAGGTCAGGGGGCAACGACGAGCAGTACTTC. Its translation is CASRRSGGNDEQYF.

The CDR3 coding sequence is TGTGCCAGCACCCTAAGGGTGGTAGCGGGAGTATACGAGCAGTACTTC. Its protein is CASTLRVVAGVYEQYF. The rearrangement links TRBV6-6 to TRBJ2-7; 9 nucleotides match TRBD2. The CDR3 loop spans 16 amino acids. Losses at the gene ends were 7 bases for V and 4 bases for J; bases not matched to a gene: 14. The germline V gene has CDR1 MNHNY and CDR2 SVGAGI (reference sequence).

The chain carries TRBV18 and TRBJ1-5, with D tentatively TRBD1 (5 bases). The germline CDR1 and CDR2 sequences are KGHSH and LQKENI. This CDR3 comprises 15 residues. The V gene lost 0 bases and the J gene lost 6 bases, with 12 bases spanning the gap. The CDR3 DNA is TGTGCCAGCTCACCACCAGGGGCTGGAGTTCAGCCCCAGCATTTT. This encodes CASSPPGAGVQPQHF.

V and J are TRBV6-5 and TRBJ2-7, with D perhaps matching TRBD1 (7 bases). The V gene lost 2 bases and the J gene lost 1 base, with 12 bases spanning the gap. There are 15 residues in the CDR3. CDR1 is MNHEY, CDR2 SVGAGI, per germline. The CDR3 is CASSYEAGGSYEQYF. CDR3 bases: TGTGCCAGCAGTTACGAGGCAGGGGGGTCCTACGAGCAGTACTTC.

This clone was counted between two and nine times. CDR3 sequence reads: CASSLGGRASYNEQFF. DNA for the CDR3: TGTGCCAGCAGCTTAGGCGGGAGGGCCTCCTACAATGAGCAGTTCTTC. This chain uses TRBV7-9 with TRBJ2-1; 9 nucleotides align to TRBD2. The CDR3 consists of 16 residues. Germline trimming cut 1 base from V and 0 bases from J; bases unmatched to any gene: 1. The germline CDR1 and CDR2 sequences are SEHNR and FQNEAQ (reference sequence).

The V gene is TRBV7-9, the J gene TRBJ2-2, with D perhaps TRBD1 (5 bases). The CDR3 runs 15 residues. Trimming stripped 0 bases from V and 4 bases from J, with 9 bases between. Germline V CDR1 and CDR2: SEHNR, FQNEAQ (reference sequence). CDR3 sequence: CASSLAQGVTGELFF. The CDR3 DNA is TGTGCCAGCAGCTTAGCGCAAGGGGTCACCGGGGAGCTGTTTTTT.

The CDR3 sequence is CASRGAAMNTEAFF. In DNA form, the CDR3 reads TGTGCCAGCAGGGGGGCAGCCATGAACACTGAAGCTTTCTTT. The V call is TRBV6-5, the J call TRBJ1-1, with D tentatively TRBD1 (6 bases). Between the trimmed V and J ends, which lost 6 bases and 0 bases, there was a span of 11 bases. This CDR3 region has 14 residues. CDR1 is MNHEY, CDR2 SVGAGI, per germline.

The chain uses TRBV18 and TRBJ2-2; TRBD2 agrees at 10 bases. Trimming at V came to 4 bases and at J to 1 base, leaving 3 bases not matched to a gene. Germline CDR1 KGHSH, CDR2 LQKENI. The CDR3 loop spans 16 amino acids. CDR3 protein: CASSHWTSGNTGELFF. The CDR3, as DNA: TGTGCCAGCTCACACTGGACTAGCGGGAACACCGGGGAGCTGTTTTTT.

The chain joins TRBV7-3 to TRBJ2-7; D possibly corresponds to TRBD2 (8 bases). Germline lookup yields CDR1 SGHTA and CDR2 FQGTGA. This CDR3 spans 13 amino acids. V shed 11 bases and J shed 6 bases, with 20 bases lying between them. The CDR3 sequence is CASGDSGGSEQYF. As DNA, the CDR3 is TGTGCCTCTGGGGACAGCGGGGGCTCCGAGCAGTACTTC. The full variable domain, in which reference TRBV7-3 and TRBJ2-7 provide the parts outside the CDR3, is GAGVSQTPSNKVTEKGKYVELRCDPISGHTALYWYRQSLGQGPEFLIYFQGTGAADDSGLPNDRFFAVRPEGSVSTLKIQRTERGDSAVYLCASGDSGGSEQYFGPGTRLTVT.

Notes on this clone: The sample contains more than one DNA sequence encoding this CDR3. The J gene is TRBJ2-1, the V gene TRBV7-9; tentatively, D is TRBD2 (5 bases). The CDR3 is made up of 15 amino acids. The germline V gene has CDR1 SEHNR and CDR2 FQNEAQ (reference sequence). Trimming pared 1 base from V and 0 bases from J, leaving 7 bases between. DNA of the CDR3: TGTGCCAGCAGCTTAGTTGGGAGCTCCTACAATGAGCAGTTCTTC. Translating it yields CASSLVGSSYNEQFF.

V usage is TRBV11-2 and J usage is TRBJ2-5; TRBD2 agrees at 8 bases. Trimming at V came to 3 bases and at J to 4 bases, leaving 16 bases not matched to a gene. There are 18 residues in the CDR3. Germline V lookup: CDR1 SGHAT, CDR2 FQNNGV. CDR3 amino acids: CASSLGVVAGGRGETQYF. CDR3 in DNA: TGTGCCAGCAGCTTGGGGGTGGTTGCGGGAGGTCGAGGAGAGACCCAGTACTTC.

CDR3 DNA sequence: TGTGCCAGCAACGCCCCCGGGACAGGGAACGAGCAGTACTTC. Residues: CASNAPGTGNEQYF. This chain links TRBV28 with TRBJ2-7, with 9 bases identical to TRBD1. This CDR3 has 14 residues. The V gene's germline CDR1 is MDHEN and CDR2 SYDVKM. Trimming took 7 bases from V and 5 from J; bases not matched to a gene: 9.

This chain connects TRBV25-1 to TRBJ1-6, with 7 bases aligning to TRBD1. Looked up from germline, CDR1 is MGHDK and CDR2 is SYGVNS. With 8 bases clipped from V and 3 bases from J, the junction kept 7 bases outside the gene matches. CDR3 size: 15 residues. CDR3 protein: CASGGPGGYNSPLHF. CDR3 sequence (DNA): TGTGCCAGCGGAGGACCAGGGGGCTATAATTCACCCCTCCACTTT.

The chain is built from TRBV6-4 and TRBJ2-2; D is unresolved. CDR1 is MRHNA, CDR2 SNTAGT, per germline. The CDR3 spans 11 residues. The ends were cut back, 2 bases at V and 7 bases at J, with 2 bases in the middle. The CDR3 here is CASSDHGELFF. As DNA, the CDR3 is TGTGCCAGCAGTGACCACGGGGAGCTGTTTTTT.

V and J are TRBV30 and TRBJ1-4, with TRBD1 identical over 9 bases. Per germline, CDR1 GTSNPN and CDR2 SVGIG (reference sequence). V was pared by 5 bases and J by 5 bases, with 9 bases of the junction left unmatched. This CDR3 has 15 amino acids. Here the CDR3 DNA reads TGTGCCTGGGGGAGAAGGGACAGGGTGAATGAAAAACTGTTTTTT. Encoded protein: CAWGRRDRVNEKLFF.